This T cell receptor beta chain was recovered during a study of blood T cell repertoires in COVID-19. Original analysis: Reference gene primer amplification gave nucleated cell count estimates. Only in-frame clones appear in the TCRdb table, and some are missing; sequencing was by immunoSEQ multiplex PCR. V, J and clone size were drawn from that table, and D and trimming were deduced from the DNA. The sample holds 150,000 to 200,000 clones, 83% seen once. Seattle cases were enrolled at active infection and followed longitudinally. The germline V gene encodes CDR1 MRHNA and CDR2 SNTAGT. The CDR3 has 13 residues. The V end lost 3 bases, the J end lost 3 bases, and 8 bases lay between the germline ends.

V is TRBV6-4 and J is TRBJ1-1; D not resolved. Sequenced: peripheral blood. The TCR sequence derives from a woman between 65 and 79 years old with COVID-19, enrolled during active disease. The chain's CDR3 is CASSERSDTEAFF. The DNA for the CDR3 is TGTGCCAGCAGTGAGAGGAGTGACACTGAAGCTTTCTTT.